The clone carrying this T cell receptor beta chain is categorized as large. The data were obtained in a study of glioma-infiltrating T cells. Trimming removed 7 bases from V and 4 bases from J, with 19 bases in between. The germline CDR1 and CDR2 sequences are MNHNS and SASEGT. The CDR3 is made up of 16 amino acids. TCR alpha and beta CDR3 regions were amplified from RNA using iRepertoire nested multiplex PCR. TCRdb itself ran the multiplex PCR reads through MiXCR, one entry per CDR3 protein. Of 2,900 or so distinct CDR3 sequences detected, around a third appear once; the ten largest clones hold around 7.5%.

The sequencing sample was made of glioma tissue, nonneoplastic brain tissue, or PBMCs (not recorded which). This receptor was obtained from a human donor with low-grade glioma or glioblastoma, undergoing nonglioma brain surgery, or in good health (not recorded which). The V gene is TRBV6-1, the J gene TRBJ2-2; the D gene is possibly TRBD1 (5 bases). CDR3 region: CASTRGHSLGTGELFF. The DNA of the CDR3 is TGTGCCAGCACCCGAGGACATTCCTTGGGCACCGGGGAGCTGTTTTTT.